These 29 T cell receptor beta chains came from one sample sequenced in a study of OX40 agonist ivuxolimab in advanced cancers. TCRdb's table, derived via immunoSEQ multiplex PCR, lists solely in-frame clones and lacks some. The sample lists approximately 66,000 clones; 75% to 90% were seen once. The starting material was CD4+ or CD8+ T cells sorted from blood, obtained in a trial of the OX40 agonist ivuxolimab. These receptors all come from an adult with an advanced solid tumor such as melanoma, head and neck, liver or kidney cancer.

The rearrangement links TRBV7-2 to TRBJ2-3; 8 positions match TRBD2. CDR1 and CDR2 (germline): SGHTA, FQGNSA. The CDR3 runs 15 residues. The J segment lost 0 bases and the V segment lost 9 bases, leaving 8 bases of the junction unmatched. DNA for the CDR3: TGTGCCAGTCTACTAGCGGACCGAAGCACAGATACGCAGTATTTT. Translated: CASLLADRSTDTQYF.

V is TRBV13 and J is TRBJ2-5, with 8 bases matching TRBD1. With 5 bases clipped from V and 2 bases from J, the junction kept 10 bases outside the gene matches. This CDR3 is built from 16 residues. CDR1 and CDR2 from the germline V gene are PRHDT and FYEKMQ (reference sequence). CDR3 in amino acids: CASSRSRDRKQETQYF. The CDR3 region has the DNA TGTGCCAGCAGCCGAAGCAGGGACAGGAAACAAGAGACCCAGTACTTC.

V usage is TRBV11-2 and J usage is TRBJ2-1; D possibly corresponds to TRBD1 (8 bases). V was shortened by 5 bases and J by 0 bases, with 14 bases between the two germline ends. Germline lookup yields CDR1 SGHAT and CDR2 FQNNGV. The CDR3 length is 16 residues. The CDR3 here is CASSNRGGRSYNEQFF. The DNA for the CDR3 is TGTGCCAGCAGCAACAGGGGGGGCCGCTCCTACAATGAGCAGTTCTTC.

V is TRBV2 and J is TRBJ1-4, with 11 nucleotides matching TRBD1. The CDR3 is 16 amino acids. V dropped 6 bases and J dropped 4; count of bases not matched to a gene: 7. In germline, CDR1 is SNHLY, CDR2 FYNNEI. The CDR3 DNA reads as TGTGCCAGCAGGTCGGACAGGGGGCGCGGTAATGAAAAACTGTTTTTT. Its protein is CASRSDRGRGNEKLFF.

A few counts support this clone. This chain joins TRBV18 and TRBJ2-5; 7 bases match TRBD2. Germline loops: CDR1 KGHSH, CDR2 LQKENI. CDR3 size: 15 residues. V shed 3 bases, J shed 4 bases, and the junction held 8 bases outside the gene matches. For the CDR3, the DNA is TGTGCCAGCTCACCTTGGATTTCGGGGGGAGAGACCCAGTACTTC. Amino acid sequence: CASSPWISGGETQYF.

CDR3 in DNA: TGTGCCAGCAGCTTCGGGGGGAACACTGAAGCTTTCTTT. Residues: CASSFGGNTEAFF. The chain recombines TRBV7-9 with TRBJ1-1; tentatively, D is TRBD1 (5 bases). This CDR3 is built from 13 residues. Germline CDR1 reads SEHNR; CDR2 reads FQNEAQ (reference sequence). V dropped 3 bases and J dropped 1 base, with 6 bases sitting between them.

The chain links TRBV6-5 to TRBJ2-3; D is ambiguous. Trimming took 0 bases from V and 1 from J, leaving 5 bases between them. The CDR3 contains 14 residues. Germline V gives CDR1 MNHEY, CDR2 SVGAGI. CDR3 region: CASSYSIGTDTQYF. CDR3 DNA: TGTGCCAGCAGTTACTCGATAGGCACAGATACGCAGTATTTT.

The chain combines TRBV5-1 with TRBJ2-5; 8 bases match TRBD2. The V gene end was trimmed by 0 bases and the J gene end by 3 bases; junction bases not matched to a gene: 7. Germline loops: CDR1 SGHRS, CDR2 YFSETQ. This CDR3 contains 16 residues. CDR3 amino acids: CASSLAGSGDKETQYF. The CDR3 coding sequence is TGCGCCAGCAGCTTGGCGGGTAGCGGGGACAAAGAGACCCAGTACTTC.

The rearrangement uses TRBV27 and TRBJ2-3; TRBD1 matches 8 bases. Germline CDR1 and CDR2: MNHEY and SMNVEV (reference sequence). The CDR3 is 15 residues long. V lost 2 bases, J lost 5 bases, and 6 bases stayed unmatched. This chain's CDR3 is CASSLERRGQDTQYF. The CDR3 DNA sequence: TGTGCCAGCAGTTTAGAGCGCAGGGGGCAAGATACGCAGTATTTT.

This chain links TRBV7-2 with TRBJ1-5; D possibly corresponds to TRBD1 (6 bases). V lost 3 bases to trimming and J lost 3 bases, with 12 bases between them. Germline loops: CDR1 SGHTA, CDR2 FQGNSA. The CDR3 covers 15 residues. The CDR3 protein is CASSFGGRINQPQHF. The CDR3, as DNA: TGTGCCAGCAGCTTCGGGGGCCGAATCAATCAGCCCCAGCATTTT. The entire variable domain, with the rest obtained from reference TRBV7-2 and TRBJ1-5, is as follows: GAGVSQSPSNKVTEKGKDVELRCDPISGHTALYWYRQSLGQGLEFLIYFQGNSAPDKSGLPSDRFSAERTGGSVSTLTIQRTQQEDSAVYLCASSFGGRINQPQHFGDGTRLSIL.

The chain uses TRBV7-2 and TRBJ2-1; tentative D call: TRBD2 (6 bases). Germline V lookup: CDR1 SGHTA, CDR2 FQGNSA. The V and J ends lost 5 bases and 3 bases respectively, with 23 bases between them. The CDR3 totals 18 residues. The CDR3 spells CASSVSGATLLRYNEQFF. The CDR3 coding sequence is TGTGCCAGCAGCGTTAGCGGAGCTACTCTCCTTCGCTACAATGAGCAGTTCTTC.

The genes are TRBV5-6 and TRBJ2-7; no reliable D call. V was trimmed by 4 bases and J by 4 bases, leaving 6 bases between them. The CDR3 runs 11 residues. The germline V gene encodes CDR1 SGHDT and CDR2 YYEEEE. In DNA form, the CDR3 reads TGTGCCAGCAGCGTTAGTTACGAGCAGTACTTC. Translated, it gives CASSVSYEQYF.

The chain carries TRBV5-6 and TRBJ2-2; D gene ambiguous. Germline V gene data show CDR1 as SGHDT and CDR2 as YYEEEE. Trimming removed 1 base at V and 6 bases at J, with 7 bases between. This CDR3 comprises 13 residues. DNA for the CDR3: TGTGCCAGCAGCTTGAGGTCTCCCGGGGAGCTGTTTTTT. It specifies CASSLRSPGELFF.

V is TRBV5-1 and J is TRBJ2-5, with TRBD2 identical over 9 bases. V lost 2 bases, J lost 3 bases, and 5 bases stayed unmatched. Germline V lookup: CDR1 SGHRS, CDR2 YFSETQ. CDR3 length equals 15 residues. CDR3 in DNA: TGCGCCAGCAGCTTTTCTAGCGGGATAGAAGAGACCCAGTACTTC. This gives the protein CASSFSSGIEETQYF. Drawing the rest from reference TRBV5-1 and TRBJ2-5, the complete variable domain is KAGVTQTPRYLIKTRGQQVTLSCSPISGHRSVSWYQQTPGQGLQFLFEYFSETQRNKGNFPGRFSGRQFSNSRSEMNVSTLELGDSALYLCASSFSSGIEETQYFGPGTRLLVL.

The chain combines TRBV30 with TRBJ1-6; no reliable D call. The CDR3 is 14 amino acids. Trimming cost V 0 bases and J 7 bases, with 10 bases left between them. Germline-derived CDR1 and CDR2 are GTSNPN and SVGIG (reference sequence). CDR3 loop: CAWSVVPGNSPLHF. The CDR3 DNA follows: TGTGCCTGGAGTGTAGTCCCGGGGAATTCACCCCTCCACTTT.

DNA of the CDR3: TGTGCCAGCAGTGCGACAGGGGCAGATACGCAGTATTTT. It translates to CASSATGADTQYF. This chain uses TRBV25-1 with TRBJ2-3; 8 nucleotides line up with TRBD1. The CDR3 is 13 residues long. Germline assignment: CDR1 MGHDK and CDR2 SYGVNS. J gave up 4 bases and V 4 bases, and 1 base lay outside the gene matches.

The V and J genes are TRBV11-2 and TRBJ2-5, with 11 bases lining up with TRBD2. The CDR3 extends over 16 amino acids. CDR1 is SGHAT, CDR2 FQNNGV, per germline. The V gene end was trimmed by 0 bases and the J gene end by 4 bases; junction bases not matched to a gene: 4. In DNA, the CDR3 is TGTGCCAGCAGCTTAGATAGCGGGGGGGCGGGAGAGACCCAGTACTTC. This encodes CASSLDSGGAGETQYF.

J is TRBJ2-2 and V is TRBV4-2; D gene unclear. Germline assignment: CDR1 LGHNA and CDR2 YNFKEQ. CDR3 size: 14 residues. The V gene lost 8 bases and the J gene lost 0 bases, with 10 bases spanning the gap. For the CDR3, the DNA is TGTGCCAGCTCCGGTCTTACGAACACCGGGGAGCTGTTTTTT. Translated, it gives CASSGLTNTGELFF.

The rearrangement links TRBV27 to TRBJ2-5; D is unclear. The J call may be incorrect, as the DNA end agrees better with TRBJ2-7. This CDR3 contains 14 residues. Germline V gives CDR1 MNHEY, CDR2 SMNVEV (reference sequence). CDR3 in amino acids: CASSPQVASYEQYF. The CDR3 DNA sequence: TGTGCCAGCAGTCCCCAGGTCGCCTCCTACGAGCAGTACTTC.

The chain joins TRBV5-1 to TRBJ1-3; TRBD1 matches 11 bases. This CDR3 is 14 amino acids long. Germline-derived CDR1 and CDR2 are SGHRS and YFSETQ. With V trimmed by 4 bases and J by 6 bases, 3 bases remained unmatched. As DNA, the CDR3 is TGCGCCAGCAGCCGGGGACAGGGGGAAAACACCATATATTTT. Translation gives CASSRGQGENTIYF.

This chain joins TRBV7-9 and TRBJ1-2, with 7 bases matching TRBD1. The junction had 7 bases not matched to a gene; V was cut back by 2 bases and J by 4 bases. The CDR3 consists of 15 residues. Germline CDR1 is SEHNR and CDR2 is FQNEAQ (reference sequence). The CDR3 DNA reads TGTGCCAGCAGCTTAACAGGGGCGACAGCCTATGGCTACACCTTC. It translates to CASSLTGATAYGYTF.

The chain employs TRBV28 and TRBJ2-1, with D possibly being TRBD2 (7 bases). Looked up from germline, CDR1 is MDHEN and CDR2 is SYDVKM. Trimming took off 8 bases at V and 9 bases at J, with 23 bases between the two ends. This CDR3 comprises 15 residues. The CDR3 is CASSLGGQGRGEQFF. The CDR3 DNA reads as TGTGCCAGCTCGCTCGGGGGGCAGGGGCGTGGTGAGCAGTTCTTC.

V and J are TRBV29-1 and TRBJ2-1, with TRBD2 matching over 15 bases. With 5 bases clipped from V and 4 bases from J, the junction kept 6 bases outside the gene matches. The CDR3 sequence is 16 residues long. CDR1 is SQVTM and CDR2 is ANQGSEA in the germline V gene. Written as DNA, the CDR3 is TGCAGCGTTTTGGGACTAGCGGGAGGATCTTACAATGAGCAGTTCTTC. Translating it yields CSVLGLAGGSYNEQFF.

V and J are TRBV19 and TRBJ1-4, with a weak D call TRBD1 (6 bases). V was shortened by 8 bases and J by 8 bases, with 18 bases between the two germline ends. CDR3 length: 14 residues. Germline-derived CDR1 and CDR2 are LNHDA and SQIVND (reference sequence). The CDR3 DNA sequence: TGTGCCAGTTGGCCGGGGGGCGCAGGGGAAAAACTGTTTTTT. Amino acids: CASWPGGAGEKLFF.

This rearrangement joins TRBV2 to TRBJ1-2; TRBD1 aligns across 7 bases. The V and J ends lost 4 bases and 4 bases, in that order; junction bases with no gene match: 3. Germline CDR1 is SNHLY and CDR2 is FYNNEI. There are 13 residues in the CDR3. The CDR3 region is CASSVRDSYGYTF. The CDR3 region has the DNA TGTGCCAGCAGTGTTCGGGACAGCTATGGCTACACCTTC. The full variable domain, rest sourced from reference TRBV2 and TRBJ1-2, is EPEVTQTPSHQVTQMGQEVILRCVPISNHLYFYWYRQILGQKVEFLVSFYNNEISEKSEIFDDQFSVERPDGSNFTLKIRSTKLEDSAMYFCASSVRDSYGYTFGSGTRLTVV.

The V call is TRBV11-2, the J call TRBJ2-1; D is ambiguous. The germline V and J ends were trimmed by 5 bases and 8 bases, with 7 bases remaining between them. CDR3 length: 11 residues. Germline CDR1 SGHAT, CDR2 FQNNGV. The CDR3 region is CASSPIDEQFF. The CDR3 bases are TGTGCCAGCAGCCCGATCGATGAGCAGTTCTTC.

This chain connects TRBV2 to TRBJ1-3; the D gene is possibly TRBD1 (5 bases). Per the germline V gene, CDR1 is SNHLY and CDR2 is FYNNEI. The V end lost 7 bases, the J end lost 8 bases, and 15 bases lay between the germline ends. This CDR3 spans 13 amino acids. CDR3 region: CASNPTGGYTIYF. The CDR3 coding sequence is TGTGCCAGCAACCCGACCGGGGGTTACACCATATATTTT.

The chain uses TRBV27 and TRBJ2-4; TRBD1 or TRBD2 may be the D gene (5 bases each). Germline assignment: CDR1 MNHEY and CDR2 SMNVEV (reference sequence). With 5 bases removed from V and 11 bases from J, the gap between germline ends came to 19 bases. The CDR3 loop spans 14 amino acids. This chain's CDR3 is CASSPVSRDAVQYF. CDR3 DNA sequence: TGTGCCAGCAGTCCAGTCTCCCGGGACGCTGTTCAGTACTTC.

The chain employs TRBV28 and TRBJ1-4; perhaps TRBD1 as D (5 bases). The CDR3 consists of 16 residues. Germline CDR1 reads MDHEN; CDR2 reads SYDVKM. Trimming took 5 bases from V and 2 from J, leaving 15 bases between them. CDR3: CASSLMGGVTNEKLFF. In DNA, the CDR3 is TGTGCCAGCAGTCTCATGGGGGGGGTGACTAATGAAAAACTGTTTTTT.